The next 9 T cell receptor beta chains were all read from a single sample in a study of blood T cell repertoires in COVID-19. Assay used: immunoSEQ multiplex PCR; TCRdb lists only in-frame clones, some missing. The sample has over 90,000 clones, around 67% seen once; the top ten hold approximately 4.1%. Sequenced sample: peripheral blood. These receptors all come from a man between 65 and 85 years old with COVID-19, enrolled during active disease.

This CDR3 reads CASSLWGASTGELFF. DNA for the CDR3: TGTGCCAGCAGTTTATGGGGGGCGAGTACCGGGGAGCTGTTTTTT. The J gene is TRBJ2-2, the V gene TRBV28; tentative D call: TRBD1 (6 bases). Per the germline V gene, CDR1 is MDHEN and CDR2 is SYDVKM. V dropped 0 bases and J dropped 5 bases, with 10 bases sitting between them. The CDR3 sequence is 15 residues long.

The CDR3 DNA reads TGTGCCAGCTCAGAACCCGGCAGGGCTGGGGCCAACGTCCTGACTTTC. Translated, it gives CASSEPGRAGANVLTF. The chain recombines TRBV18 with TRBJ2-6; weak D call: TRBD1 (5 bases). This CDR3 has 16 residues. V gave up 5 bases and J gave up 2 bases, with 13 bases separating them. The germline V gene encodes CDR1 KGHSH and CDR2 LQKENI.

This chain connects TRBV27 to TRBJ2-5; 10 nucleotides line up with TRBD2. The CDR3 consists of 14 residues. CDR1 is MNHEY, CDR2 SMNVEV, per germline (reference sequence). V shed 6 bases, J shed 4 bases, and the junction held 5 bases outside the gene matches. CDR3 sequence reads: CASRWVAGGETQYF. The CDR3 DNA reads TGTGCCAGCAGATGGGTAGCGGGAGGAGAGACCCAGTACTTC.

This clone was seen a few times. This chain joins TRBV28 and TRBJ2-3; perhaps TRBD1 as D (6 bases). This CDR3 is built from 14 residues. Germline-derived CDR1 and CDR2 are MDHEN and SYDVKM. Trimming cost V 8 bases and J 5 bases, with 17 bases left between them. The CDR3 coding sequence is TGTGCCAGCGATGACACAGGGTCAATAGATACGCAGTATTTT. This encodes CASDDTGSIDTQYF.

CDR3 amino acids: CATSTSGSTDTQYF. In nucleotides, the CDR3 is TGTGCCACTTCGACTAGCGGGAGCACAGATACGCAGTATTTT. The genes are TRBV19 and TRBJ2-3, with 10 bases matching TRBD2. Germline lookup yields CDR1 LNHDA and CDR2 SQIVND (reference sequence). The trim removed 10 bases at V and 0 bases at J, leaving 4 bases unmatched. This CDR3 is built from 14 residues.

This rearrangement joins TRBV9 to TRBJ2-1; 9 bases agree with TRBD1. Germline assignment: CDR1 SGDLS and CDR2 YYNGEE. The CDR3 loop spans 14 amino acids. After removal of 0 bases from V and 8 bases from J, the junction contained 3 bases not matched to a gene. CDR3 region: CASSVGQGGYEQFF. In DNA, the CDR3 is TGTGCCAGCAGCGTAGGACAGGGGGGCTATGAGCAGTTCTTC.

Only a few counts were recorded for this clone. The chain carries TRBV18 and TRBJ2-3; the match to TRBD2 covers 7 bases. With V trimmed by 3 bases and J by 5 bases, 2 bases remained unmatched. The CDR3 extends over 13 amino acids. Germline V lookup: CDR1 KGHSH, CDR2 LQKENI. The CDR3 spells CASSPSSGDTQYF. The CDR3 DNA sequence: TGTGCCAGCTCACCTTCTAGCGGAGATACGCAGTATTTT.

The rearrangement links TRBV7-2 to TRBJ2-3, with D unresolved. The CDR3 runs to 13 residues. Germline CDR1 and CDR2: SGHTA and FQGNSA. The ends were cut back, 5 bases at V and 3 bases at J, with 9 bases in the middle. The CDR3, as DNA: TGTGCCAGCAGCCGAGGAAGAACAGATACGCAGTATTTT. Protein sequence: CASSRGRTDTQYF.

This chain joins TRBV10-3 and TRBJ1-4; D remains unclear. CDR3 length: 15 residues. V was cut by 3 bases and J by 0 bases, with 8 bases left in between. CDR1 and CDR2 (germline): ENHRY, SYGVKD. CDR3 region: CAISDPTATNEKLFF. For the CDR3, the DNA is TGTGCCATCAGTGACCCTACAGCAACTAATGAAAAACTGTTTTTT.